This section outlines one T cell receptor (beta chain) sequence together with its context. The sample is drawn from a study of blood T cell repertoires in COVID-19. Study overall: Samples of COVID-19 (acute and convalescent) were obtained from the United States, Italy and Spain. T cells, B-cell-depleted T cells, or PBMCs supplied cDNA or gDNA.

As originally analysed: Reference gene primers were amplified, and this amplification served to estimate nucleated cell counts. Assay: immunoSEQ multiplex PCR; the TCRdb copy retains only in-frame clones and omits some. Clone size and the V and J calls come from that table; the DNA yielded D and trimming. This sample has some 66,000 clones, with 91% found just once. CDR3 length equals 12 residues. CDR1 is SQVTM and CDR2 is ANQGSEA in the germline V gene. Trimming removed 4 bases from V and 1 base from J, with 7 bases in between. Sequencing was done on a sample of peripheral blood. The genes are TRBV29-1 and TRBJ1-1; D is uncertain. The clonotype was recovered from a human donor in a cohort sampled during active COVID-19. The CDR3 loop reads CSVGGPNTEAFF. DNA of the CDR3: TGCAGCGTTGGCGGTCCGAACACTGAAGCTTTCTTT.